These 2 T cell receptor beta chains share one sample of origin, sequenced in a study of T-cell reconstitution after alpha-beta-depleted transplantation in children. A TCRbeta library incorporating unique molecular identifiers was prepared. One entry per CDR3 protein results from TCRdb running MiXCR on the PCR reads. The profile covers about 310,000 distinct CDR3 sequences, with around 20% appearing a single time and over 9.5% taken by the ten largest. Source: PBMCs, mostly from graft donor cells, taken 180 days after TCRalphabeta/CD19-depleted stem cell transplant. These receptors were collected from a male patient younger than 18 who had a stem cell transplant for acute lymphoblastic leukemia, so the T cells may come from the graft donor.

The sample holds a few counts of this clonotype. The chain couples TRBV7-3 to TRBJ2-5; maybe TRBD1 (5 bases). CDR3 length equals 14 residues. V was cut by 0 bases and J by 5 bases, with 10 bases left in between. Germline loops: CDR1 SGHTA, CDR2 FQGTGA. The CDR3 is CASSLTGPVETQYF. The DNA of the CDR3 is TGTGCCAGCAGCTTAACGGGGCCCGTGGAGACCCAGTACTTC.

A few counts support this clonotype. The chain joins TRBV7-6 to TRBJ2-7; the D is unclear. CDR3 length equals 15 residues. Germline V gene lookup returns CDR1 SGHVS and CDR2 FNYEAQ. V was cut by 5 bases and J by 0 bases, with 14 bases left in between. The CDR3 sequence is CASSHVLGSSYEQYF. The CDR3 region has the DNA TGTGCCAGCAGCCACGTACTGGGAAGCTCCTACGAGCAGTACTTC.